A selection of T cell receptor beta chains follows, all from one sample in a study of T cells in Graves' hyperthyroidism and ophthalmopathy. TCRdb reprocessed the multiplex PCR reads with MiXCR, giving one entry per CDR3 protein. The sample records 490,000 or so distinct CDR3 sequences, 20% being singletons. Sequencing was performed on blood. The receptors stem from a man aged 35-49 years with Graves' ophthalmopathy. Both conserved end residues are part of each CDR3. Fields, in order: V gene, clone size, CDR3 length, J gene, CDR3 protein. The size of a clone is reported for some rows only, either as once, few or many, or as a class for expanded clones.

V gene: TRBV7-8; clone size: NA; CDR3 length: 15; J gene: TRBJ1-2; CDR3 protein: CASSLVEDKNYGYTF
V gene: TRBV6-1; clone size: few; CDR3 length: 13; J gene: TRBJ1-2; CDR3 protein: CAVLKGFNYGYTF
V gene: TRBV4-1; clone size: NA; CDR3 length: 16; J gene: TRBJ2-3; CDR3 protein: CASSRSSGWPTDTQYF
V gene: TRBV19; clone size: NA; CDR3 length: 15; J gene: TRBJ1-1; CDR3 protein: CASSIDKGAMPEAFF
V gene: TRBV5-1; clone size: NA; CDR3 length: 15; J gene: TRBJ2-3; CDR3 protein: CASTASSGGTDTQYF
V gene: TRBV3-1; clone size: NA; CDR3 length: 16; J gene: TRBJ2-5; CDR3 protein: CASSQERTGVQETQYF
V gene: TRBV6-1; clone size: NA; CDR3 length: 16; J gene: TRBJ2-1; CDR3 protein: CASSEPGVGEWDEQFF
V gene: TRBV5-6; clone size: NA; CDR3 length: 17; J gene: TRBJ1-3; CDR3 protein: CASSSPAWGPSGNTIYF
V gene: TRBV10-3; clone size: NA; CDR3 length: 16; J gene: TRBJ1-5; CDR3 protein: CAISELGSSSNQPQHF
V gene: TRBV30; clone size: NA; CDR3 length: 14; J gene: TRBJ1-4; CDR3 protein: CAWSRDRGNEKLFF
V gene: TRBV7-9; clone size: NA; CDR3 length: 15; J gene: TRBJ2-7; CDR3 protein: CASSLVPGEPYEQYF
V gene: TRBV28; clone size: many; CDR3 length: 13; J gene: TRBJ2-7; CDR3 protein: CASGSGRVHEQYF
V gene: TRBV6-6; clone size: many; CDR3 length: 15; J gene: TRBJ2-7; CDR3 protein: CASSYLSTRSDEQYF
V gene: TRBV18; clone size: many; CDR3 length: 14; J gene: TRBJ2-5; CDR3 protein: CASSPLAEQETQYF
V gene: TRBV4-1; clone size: few; CDR3 length: 10; J gene: TRBJ2-2; CDR3 protein: CAKKTGELFF
V gene: TRBV12-3/TRBV12-4; clone size: few; CDR3 length: 15; J gene: TRBJ2-2; CDR3 protein: CASQVGGARTGELFF
V gene: TRBV4-1; clone size: few; CDR3 length: 15; J gene: TRBJ2-3; CDR3 protein: CASSTLHNAWDTQYF
V gene: TRBV20-1; clone size: NA; CDR3 length: 14; J gene: TRBJ1-1; CDR3 protein: CSARDPGMNTEAFF
V gene: TRBV28; clone size: many; CDR3 length: 16; J gene: TRBJ2-1; CDR3 protein: CASSPTGTGRMNEQFF
V gene: TRBV20-1; clone size: NA; CDR3 length: 15; J gene: TRBJ2-1; CDR3 protein: CSASPLAGNYNEQFF
V gene: TRBV18; clone size: few; CDR3 length: 15; J gene: TRBJ2-1; CDR3 protein: CASSLWTSSNNEQFF
V gene: TRBV4-1; clone size: NA; CDR3 length: 16; J gene: TRBJ1-1; CDR3 protein: CASSQGGVWVNTEAFF
V gene: TRBV27; clone size: many; CDR3 length: 15; J gene: TRBJ2-7; CDR3 protein: CASSLSRGSGYEQYF
V gene: TRBV11-2; clone size: few; CDR3 length: 17; J gene: TRBJ2-1; CDR3 protein: CASSLRPPRQIYNEQFF
V gene: TRBV20-1; clone size: NA; CDR3 length: 14; J gene: TRBJ2-7; CDR3 protein: CSAVNPGGSYEQYF
V gene: TRBV6-2/TRBV6-3; clone size: few; CDR3 length: 17; J gene: TRBJ2-1; CDR3 protein: CASSYPPSGSSYNEQFF
V gene: TRBV5-5; clone size: once; CDR3 length: 15; J gene: TRBJ1-4; CDR3 protein: CASSLETPLGEKLFF
V gene: TRBV6-1; clone size: few; CDR3 length: 17; J gene: TRBJ2-1; CDR3 protein: CASSESVAPGADGEQFF
V gene: TRBV18; clone size: many; CDR3 length: 14; J gene: TRBJ2-1; CDR3 protein: CASSGLASNNEQFF
V gene: TRBV11-1; clone size: NA; CDR3 length: 14; J gene: TRBJ2-7; CDR3 protein: CASSLARPSYEQYF
V gene: TRBV3-1; clone size: NA; CDR3 length: 16; J gene: TRBJ2-1; CDR3 protein: CASSHPGTGYVNEQFF
V gene: TRBV18; clone size: NA; CDR3 length: 18; J gene: TRBJ2-2; CDR3 protein: CASSQTSGGLRNTGELFF
V gene: TRBV14; clone size: many; CDR3 length: 13; J gene: TRBJ1-1; CDR3 protein: CASSQGQGSLAFF
V gene: TRBV5-1; clone size: many; CDR3 length: 16; J gene: TRBJ2-7; CDR3 protein: CASSSFGGQGDYEQYF
V gene: TRBV12-3/TRBV12-4; clone size: many; CDR3 length: 16; J gene: TRBJ2-1; CDR3 protein: CASSSIRRGRHNEQFF